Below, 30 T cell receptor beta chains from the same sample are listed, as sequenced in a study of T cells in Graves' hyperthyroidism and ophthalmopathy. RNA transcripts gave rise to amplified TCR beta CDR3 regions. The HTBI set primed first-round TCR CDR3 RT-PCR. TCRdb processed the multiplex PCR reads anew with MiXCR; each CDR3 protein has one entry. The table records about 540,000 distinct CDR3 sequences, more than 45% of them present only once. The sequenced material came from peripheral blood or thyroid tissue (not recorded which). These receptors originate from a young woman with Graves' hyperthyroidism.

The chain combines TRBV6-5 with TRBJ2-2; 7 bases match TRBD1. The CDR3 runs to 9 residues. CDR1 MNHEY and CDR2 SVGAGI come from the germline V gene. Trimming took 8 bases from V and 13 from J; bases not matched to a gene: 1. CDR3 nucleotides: TGTGCCAGCTACAGGGGGCTGTTTTTT. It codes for CASYRGLFF.

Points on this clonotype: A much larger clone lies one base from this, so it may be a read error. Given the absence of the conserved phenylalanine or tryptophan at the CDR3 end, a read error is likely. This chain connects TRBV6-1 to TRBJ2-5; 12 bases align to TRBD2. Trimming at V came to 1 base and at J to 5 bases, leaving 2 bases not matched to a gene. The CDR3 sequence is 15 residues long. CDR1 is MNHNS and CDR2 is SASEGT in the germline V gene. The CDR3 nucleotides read TGTGCCAGCAGTGAAGTCCTAGCGGGAGGGGAGACCCAGTACCTC. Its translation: CASSEVLAGGETQYL.

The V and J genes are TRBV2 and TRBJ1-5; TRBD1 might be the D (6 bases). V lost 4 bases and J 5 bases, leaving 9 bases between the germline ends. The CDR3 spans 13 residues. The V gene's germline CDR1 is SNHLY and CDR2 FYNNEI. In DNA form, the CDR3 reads TGTGCCAGCAGTGGACAGGAACATCAGCCCCAGCATTTT. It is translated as CASSGQEHQPQHF.

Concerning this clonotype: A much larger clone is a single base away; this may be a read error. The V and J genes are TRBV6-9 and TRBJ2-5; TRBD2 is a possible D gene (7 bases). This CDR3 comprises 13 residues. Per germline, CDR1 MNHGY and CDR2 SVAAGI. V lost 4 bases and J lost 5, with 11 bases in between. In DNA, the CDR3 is TGTGCCAGCAGTTGCGAGGGGGGGGAGACCCAGTACTTC. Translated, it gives CASSCEGGETQYF.

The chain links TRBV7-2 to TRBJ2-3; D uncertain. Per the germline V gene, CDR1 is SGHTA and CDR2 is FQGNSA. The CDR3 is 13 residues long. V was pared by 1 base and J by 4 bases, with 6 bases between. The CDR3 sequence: CASSLDLADTQYF. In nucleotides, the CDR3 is TGTGCCAGCAGCTTAGATCTGGCAGATACGCAGTATTTT.

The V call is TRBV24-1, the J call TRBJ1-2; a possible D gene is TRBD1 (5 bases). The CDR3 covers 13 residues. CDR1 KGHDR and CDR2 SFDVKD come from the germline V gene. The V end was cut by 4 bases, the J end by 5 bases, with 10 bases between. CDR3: CATSDQGRYGYTF. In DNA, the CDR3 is TGTGCCACCAGTGACCAGGGACGATATGGCTACACCTTC.

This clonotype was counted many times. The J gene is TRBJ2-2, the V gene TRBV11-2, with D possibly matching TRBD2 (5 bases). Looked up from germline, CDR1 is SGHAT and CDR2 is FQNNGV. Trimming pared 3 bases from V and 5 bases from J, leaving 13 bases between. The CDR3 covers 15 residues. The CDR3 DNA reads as TGTGCCAGCAGCTTCTCTAGGGAGATGACCGGGGAGCTGTTTTTT. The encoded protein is CASSFSREMTGELFF.

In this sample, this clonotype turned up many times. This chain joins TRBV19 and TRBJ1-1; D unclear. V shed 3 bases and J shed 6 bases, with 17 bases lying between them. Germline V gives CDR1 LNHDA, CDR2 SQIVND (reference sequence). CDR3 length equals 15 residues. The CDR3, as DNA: TGTGCCAGTAGTATCGGGTGGGGAGTGACGGCTGAAGCTTTCTTT. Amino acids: CASSIGWGVTAEAFF.

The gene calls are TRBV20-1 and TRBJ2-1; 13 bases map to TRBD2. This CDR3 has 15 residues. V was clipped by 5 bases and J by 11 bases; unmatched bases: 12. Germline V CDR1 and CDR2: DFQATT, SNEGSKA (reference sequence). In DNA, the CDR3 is TGCAGTGCTCCCCCCAGGACTAGCGGGAGCGAGAAGCAGTTCTTC. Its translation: CSAPPRTSGSEKQFF.

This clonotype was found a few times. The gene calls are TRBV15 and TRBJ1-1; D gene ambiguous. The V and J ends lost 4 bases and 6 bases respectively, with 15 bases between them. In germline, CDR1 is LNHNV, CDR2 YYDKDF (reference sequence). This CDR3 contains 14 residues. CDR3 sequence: CATSNRGSPSEAFF. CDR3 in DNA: TGTGCCACCAGCAACCGAGGGTCGCCATCTGAAGCTTTCTTT. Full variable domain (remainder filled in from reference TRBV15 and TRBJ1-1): DAMVIQNPRYQVTQFGKPVTLSCSQTLNHNVMYWYQQKSSQAPKLLFHYYDKDFNNEADTPDNFQSRRPNTSFCFLDIRSPGLGDTAMYLCATSNRGSPSEAFFGQGTRLTVV.

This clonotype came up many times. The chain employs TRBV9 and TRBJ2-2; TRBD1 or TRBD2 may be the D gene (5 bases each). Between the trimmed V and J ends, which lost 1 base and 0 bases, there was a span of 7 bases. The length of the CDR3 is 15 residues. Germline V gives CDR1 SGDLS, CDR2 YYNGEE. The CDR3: CASSVTGPNTGELFF. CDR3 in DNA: TGTGCCAGCAGCGTAACGGGGCCGAACACCGGGGAGCTGTTTTTT. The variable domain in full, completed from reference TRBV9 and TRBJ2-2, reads DSGVTQTPKHLITATGQRVTLRCSPRSGDLSVYWYQQSLDQGLQFLIQYYNGEERAKGNILERFSAQQFPDLHSELNLSSLELGDSALYFCASSVTGPNTGELFFGEGSRLTVL.

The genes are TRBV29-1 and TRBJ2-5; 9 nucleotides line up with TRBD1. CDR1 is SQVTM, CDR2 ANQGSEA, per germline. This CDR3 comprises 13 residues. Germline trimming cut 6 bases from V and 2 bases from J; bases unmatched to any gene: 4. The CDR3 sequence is CSVSGTGQETQYF. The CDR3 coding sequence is TGCAGCGTCTCCGGGACAGGGCAAGAGACCCAGTACTTC. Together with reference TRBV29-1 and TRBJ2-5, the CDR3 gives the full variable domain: SAVISQKPSRDICQRGTSLTIQCQVDSQVTMMFWYRQQPGQSLTLIATANQGSEATYESGFVIDKFPISRPNLTFSTLTVSNMSPEDSSIYLCSVSGTGQETQYFGPGTRLLVL.

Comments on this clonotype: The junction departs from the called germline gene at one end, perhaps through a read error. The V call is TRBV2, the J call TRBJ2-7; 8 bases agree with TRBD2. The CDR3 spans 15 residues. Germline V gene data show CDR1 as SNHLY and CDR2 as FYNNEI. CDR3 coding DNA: TGTGCCATCAGTGAGGGAGGCGGGGGGCTGTACGAGCAGTACTTC. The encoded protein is CAISEGGGGLYEQYF. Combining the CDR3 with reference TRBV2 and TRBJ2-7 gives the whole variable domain EPEVTQTPSHQVTQMGQEVILRCVPISNHLYFYWYRQILGQKVEFLVSFYNNEISEKSEIFDDQFSVERPDGSNFTLKIRSTKLEDSAMYFCAISEGGGGLYEQYFGPGTRLTVT.

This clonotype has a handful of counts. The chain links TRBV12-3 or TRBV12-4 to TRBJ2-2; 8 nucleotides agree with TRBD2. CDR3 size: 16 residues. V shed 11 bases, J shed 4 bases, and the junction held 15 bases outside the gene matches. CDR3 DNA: TGTGCCGGGAGTCGCCGAGCGGGAGCGCTCACCGGGGAGCTGTTTTTT. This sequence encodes CAGSRRAGALTGELFF.

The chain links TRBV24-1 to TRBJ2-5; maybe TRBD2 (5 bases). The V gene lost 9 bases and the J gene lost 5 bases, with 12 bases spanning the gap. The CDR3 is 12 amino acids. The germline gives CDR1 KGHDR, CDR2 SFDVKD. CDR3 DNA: TGTGCCACCGAGGGAAGGTTGGAGACCCAGTACTTC. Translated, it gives CATEGRLETQYF.

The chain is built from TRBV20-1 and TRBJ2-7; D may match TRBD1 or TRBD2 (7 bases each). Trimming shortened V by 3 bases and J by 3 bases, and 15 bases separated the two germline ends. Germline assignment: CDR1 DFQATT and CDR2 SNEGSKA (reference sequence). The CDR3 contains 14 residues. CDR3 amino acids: CSARGGGGSYEQYF. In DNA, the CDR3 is TGCAGTGCTAGGGGAGGGGGCGGGAGCTACGAGCAGTACTTC.

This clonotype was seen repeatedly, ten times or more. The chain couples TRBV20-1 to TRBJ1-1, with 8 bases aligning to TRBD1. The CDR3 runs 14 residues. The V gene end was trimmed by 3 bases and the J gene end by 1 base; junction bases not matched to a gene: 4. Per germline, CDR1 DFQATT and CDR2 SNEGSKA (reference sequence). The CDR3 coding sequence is TGCAGTGCTAGCAGGGGGCTCGGGAACACTGAAGCTTTCTTT. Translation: CSASRGLGNTEAFF.

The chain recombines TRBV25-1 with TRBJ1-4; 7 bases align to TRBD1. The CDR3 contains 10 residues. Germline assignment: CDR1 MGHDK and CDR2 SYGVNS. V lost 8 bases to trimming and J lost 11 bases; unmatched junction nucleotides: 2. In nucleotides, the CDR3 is TGTGCCAGCCGGGACAGCAAACTGTTTTTT. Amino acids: CASRDSKLFF.

For the CDR3, the DNA is TGTGCCAGCAGCTCCGACAGGCCACAGGGAACATATGGCTACACCTTC. This codes for CASSSDRPQGTYGYTF. The chain uses TRBV7-9 and TRBJ1-2, with D tentatively TRBD1 (6 bases). The CDR3 runs to 16 residues. CDR1 and CDR2 from the germline V gene are SEHNR and FQNEAQ (reference sequence). Trimming left V 4 bases short and J 5 bases short, with 20 bases between.

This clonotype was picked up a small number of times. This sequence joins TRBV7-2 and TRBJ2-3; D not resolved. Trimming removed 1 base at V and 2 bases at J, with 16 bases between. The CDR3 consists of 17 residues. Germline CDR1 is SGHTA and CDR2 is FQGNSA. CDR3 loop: CASSLVSGSQLTDTQYF. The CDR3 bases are TGTGCCAGCAGCTTAGTCTCCGGGTCCCAACTCACAGATACGCAGTATTTT.

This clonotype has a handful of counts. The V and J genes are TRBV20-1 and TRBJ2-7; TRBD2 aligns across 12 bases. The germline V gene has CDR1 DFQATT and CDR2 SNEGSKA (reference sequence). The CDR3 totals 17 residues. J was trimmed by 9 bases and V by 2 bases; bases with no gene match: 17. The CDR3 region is CSARSGLTSGSGDTQYF. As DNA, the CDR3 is TGCAGTGCTAGAAGTGGCTTGACTAGCGGGAGTGGGGATACGCAGTACTTC.

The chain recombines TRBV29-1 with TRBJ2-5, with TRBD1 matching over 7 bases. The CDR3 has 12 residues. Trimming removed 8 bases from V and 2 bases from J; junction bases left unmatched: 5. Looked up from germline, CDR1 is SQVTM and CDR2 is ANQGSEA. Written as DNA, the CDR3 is TGCAGCTCCGGGACAGCACAAGAGACCCAGTACTTC. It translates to CSSGTAQETQYF.

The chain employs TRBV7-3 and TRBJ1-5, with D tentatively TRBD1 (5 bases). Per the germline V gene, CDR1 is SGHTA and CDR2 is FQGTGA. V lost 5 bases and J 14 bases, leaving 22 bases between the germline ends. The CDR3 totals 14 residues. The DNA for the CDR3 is TGTGCCAGCAGCCCGTCAGGGTCGGGAGCTCACGAGCATTTT. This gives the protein CASSPSGSGAHEHF.

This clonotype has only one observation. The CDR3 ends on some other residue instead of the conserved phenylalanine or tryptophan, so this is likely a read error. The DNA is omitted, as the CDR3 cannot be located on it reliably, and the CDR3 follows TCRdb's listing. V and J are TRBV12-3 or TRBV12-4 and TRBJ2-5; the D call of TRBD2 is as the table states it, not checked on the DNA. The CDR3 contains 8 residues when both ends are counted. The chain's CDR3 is CASSLPLG.

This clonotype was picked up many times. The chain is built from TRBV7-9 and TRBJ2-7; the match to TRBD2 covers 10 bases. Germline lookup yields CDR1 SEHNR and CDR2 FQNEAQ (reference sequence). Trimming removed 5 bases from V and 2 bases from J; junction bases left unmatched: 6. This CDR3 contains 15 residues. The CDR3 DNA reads TGTGCCAGCAGCCCTTTCACTAGCGGGGCCTACGAGCAGTACTTC. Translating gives CASSPFTSGAYEQYF.

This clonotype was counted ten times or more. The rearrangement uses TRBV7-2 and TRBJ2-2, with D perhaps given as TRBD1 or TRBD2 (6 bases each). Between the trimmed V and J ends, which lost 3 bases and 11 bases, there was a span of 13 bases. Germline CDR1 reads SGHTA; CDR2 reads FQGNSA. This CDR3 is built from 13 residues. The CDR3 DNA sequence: TGTGCCAGCAGCTTTGCCGGGGGCCAAGAGCTGTTTTTT. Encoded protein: CASSFAGGQELFF.

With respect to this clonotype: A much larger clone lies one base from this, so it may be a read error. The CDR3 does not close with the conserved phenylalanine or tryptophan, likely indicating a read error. CDR3 nucleotide sequence: TGTGCCAGCAGTTTTCGAGGAGGAATTAGCAATCAGCCCCAGCATCTT. It is translated as CASSFRGGISNQPQHL. The chain carries TRBV12-3 or TRBV12-4 and TRBJ1-5; D remains unclear. CDR3 size: 16 residues. V dropped 3 bases and J dropped 0 bases, with 12 bases sitting between them.

CDR3 in amino acids: CASAIDRGSYQPQHF. CDR3 nucleotides: TGTGCCAGCGCCATAGACAGGGGATCCTATCAGCCCCAGCATTTT. The chain uses TRBV9 and TRBJ1-5, with 8 nucleotides matching TRBD1. With 7 bases clipped from V and 5 bases from J, the junction kept 11 bases outside the gene matches. The CDR3 has 15 residues. The germline CDR1 and CDR2 sequences are SGDLS and YYNGEE. The whole variable domain, remainder taken from reference TRBV9 and TRBJ1-5, is DSGVTQTPKHLITATGQRVTLRCSPRSGDLSVYWYQQSLDQGLQFLIQYYNGEERAKGNILERFSAQQFPDLHSELNLSSLELGDSALYFCASAIDRGSYQPQHFGDGTRLSIL.

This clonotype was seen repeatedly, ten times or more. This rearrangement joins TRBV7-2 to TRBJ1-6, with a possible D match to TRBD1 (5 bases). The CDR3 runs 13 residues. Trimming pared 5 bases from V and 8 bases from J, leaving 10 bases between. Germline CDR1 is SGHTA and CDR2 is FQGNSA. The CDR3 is CASSVGLDSPLHF. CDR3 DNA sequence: TGTGCCAGCAGCGTGGGACTCGATTCACCCCTCCACTTT. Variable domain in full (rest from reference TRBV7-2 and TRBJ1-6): GAGVSQSPSNKVTEKGKDVELRCDPISGHTALYWYRQSLGQGLEFLIYFQGNSAPDKSGLPSDRFSAERTGGSVSTLTIQRTQQEDSAVYLCASSVGLDSPLHFGNGTRLTVT.

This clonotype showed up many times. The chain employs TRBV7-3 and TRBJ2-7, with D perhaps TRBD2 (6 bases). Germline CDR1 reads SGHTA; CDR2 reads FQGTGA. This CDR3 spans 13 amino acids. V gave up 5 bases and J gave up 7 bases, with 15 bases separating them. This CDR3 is CASSPHLGGEQYF. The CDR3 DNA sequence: TGTGCCAGCAGCCCTCACCTGGGGGGAGAGCAGTACTTC. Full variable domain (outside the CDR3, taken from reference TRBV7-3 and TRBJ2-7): GAGVSQTPSNKVTEKGKYVELRCDPISGHTALYWYRQSLGQGPEFLIYFQGTGAADDSGLPNDRFFAVRPEGSVSTLKIQRTERGDSAVYLCASSPHLGGEQYFGPGTRLTVT.